This is a list of T cell receptor beta chains from one sample in a study of cytomegalovirus exposure and HLA in healthy donors. The table came from immunoSEQ multiplex PCR; TCRdb's copy has only in-frame clones and leaves some out. The table shows 150,000 to 200,000 clones, with over 60% occurring only once. What was sequenced was PBMCs. These receptors originate from a woman aged 40 to 55 in good health and CMV-seronegative. The CDR3 runs from the conserved cysteine through the conserved F or W. The order of the fields is D gene, V gene, clone size, J gene, CDR3 protein, CDR3 DNA. A D gene is named only where the DNA matches it firmly. Where a row states a size, it is once, few, many or the class of an expanded clone; other rows omit it.

D gene: .; V gene: TRBV4-1; clone size: .; J gene: TRBJ2-7; CDR3 protein: CASSPARRAYEQYF; CDR3 DNA: TGCGCCAGCAGCCCCGCGAGGCGGGCCTACGAGCAGTACTTC
D gene: TRBD1; V gene: TRBV10-3; clone size: .; J gene: TRBJ1-1; CDR3 protein: CATLPTGGILSMNTEAFF; CDR3 DNA: TGTGCCACCTTACCTACAGGGGGAATTCTATCAATGAACACTGAAGCTTTCTTT
D gene: TRBD2; V gene: TRBV18; clone size: .; J gene: TRBJ2-3; CDR3 protein: CASSPSTPSGSTDTQYF; CDR3 DNA: TGTGCCAGCTCACCCTCTACGCCTAGCGGTAGCACAGATACGCAGTATTTT
D gene: .; V gene: TRBV15; clone size: .; J gene: TRBJ2-7; CDR3 protein: CATSRDLGTYEQYF; CDR3 DNA: TGTGCCACCAGCAGAGATCTAGGTACCTACGAGCAGTACTTC
D gene: .; V gene: TRBV21-1; clone size: .; J gene: TRBJ2-7; CDR3 protein: CASSRVGAPYEQYF; CDR3 DNA: TGTGCCAGCAGCCGCGTGGGGGCCCCCTACGAGCAGTACTTC
D gene: TRBD2; V gene: TRBV2; clone size: .; J gene: TRBJ2-5; CDR3 protein: CASTETSGGAYQETQYF; CDR3 DNA: TGTGCCAGCACTGAGACTAGCGGGGGGGCGTACCAAGAGACCCAGTACTTC
D gene: TRBD2; V gene: TRBV6-1; clone size: .; J gene: TRBJ2-7; CDR3 protein: CASSEWGTSSYEQYF; CDR3 DNA: TGTGCCAGCAGTGAATGGGGGACTAGCTCTTACGAGCAGTACTTC
D gene: TRBD1; V gene: TRBV28; clone size: .; J gene: TRBJ1-1; CDR3 protein: CASSSPGQGASTEAFF; CDR3 DNA: TGTGCCAGCAGTTCGCCGGGACAGGGGGCGTCGACTGAAGCTTTCTTT
D gene: TRBD2; V gene: TRBV6-7; clone size: .; J gene: TRBJ2-3; CDR3 protein: CASSNLAGNRTDTQYF; CDR3 DNA: TGTGCCAGCAGTAACCTAGCGGGGAATCGCACAGATACGCAGTATTTT
D gene: TRBD1; V gene: TRBV6-5; clone size: .; J gene: TRBJ2-2; CDR3 protein: CASRRGQTNTGELFF; CDR3 DNA: TGTGCCAGCAGAAGGGGACAGACGAACACCGGGGAGCTGTTTTTT
D gene: .; V gene: TRBV7-3; clone size: .; J gene: TRBJ1-2; CDR3 protein: CASSLPRVNYGYTF; CDR3 DNA: TGTGCCAGCAGCCTACCACGGGTTAACTATGGCTACACCTTC
D gene: .; V gene: TRBV7-6; clone size: .; J gene: TRBJ1-1; CDR3 protein: CASTESGGTEAFF; CDR3 DNA: TGTGCCAGCACCGAAAGCGGTGGCACTGAAGCTTTCTTT
D gene: .; V gene: TRBV7-9; clone size: .; J gene: TRBJ1-1; CDR3 protein: CASSSRTANTEAFF; CDR3 DNA: TGTGCCAGCAGCTCTAGGACAGCTAACACTGAAGCTTTCTTT
D gene: .; V gene: TRBV29-1; clone size: .; J gene: TRBJ2-1; CDR3 protein: CSVGGVSREQFF; CDR3 DNA: TGCAGCGTTGGGGGGGTGAGTCGCGAGCAGTTCTTC
D gene: .; V gene: TRBV6-6; clone size: .; J gene: TRBJ2-4; CDR3 protein: CASSYGPGGIQYF; CDR3 DNA: TGTGCCAGCAGTTACGGGCCCGGGGGCATTCAGTACTTC
D gene: TRBD2; V gene: TRBV4-1; clone size: .; J gene: TRBJ2-5; CDR3 protein: CASSQVLAGGYQETQYF; CDR3 DNA: TGCGCCAGCAGCCAAGTGCTAGCGGGGGGCTACCAAGAGACCCAGTACTTC
D gene: .; V gene: TRBV5-1; clone size: once; J gene: TRBJ2-5; CDR3 protein: CASSLGRQPQETQYF; CDR3 DNA: TGCGCCAGCAGCTTAGGTCGACAACCCCAAGAGACCCAGTACTTC
D gene: TRBD2; V gene: TRBV2; clone size: .; J gene: TRBJ2-7; CDR3 protein: CASRPTLAGDYEQYF; CDR3 DNA: TGTGCCAGCAGGCCCACGCTAGCGGGGGACTACGAGCAGTACTTC
D gene: .; V gene: TRBV11-2; clone size: .; J gene: TRBJ1-3; CDR3 protein: CASSQGFAGNTIYF; CDR3 DNA: TGTGCCAGCAGCCAGGGATTCGCTGGAAACACCATATATTTT
D gene: .; V gene: TRBV19; clone size: .; J gene: TRBJ2-1; CDR3 protein: CASTTQGQSYNEQFF; CDR3 DNA: TGTGCCAGCACTACCCAGGGGCAATCCTACAATGAGCAGTTCTTC
D gene: TRBD1; V gene: TRBV6-1; clone size: .; J gene: TRBJ1-1; CDR3 protein: CASSSTGVGTEAFF; CDR3 DNA: TGTGCCAGCAGTTCGACAGGGGTGGGCACTGAAGCTTTCTTT
D gene: .; V gene: TRBV2; clone size: .; J gene: TRBJ2-5; CDR3 protein: CASSERQTQETQYF; CDR3 DNA: TGTGCCAGCAGTGAACGACAGACCCAAGAGACCCAGTACTTC
D gene: TRBD1; V gene: TRBV5-8; clone size: .; J gene: TRBJ2-1; CDR3 protein: CASSFFEGALNEQFF; CDR3 DNA: TGTGCCAGCAGCTTTTTTGAGGGGGCCTTGAATGAGCAGTTCTTC
D gene: .; V gene: TRBV18; clone size: .; J gene: TRBJ2-2; CDR3 protein: CASSPSLLRNTGELFF; CDR3 DNA: TGTGCCAGCTCACCATCGTTGCTACGGAACACCGGGGAGCTGTTTTTT
D gene: .; V gene: TRBV5-1; clone size: .; J gene: TRBJ1-1; CDR3 protein: CASSLEGHTEAFF; CDR3 DNA: TGCGCCAGCAGCTTGGAGGGGCACACTGAAGCTTTCTTT
D gene: TRBD2; V gene: TRBV14; clone size: .; J gene: TRBJ2-1; CDR3 protein: CASSQLAGGPNEQFF; CDR3 DNA: TGTGCCAGCAGCCAACTAGCGGGGGGCCCTAATGAGCAGTTCTTC
D gene: .; V gene: TRBV5-5; clone size: .; J gene: TRBJ2-5; CDR3 protein: CASREKAAQYF; CDR3 DNA: TGTGCCAGCAGGGAAAAGGCGGCCCAGTACTTC
D gene: .; V gene: TRBV6-1; clone size: .; J gene: TRBJ2-3; CDR3 protein: CASSVQGDTQYF; CDR3 DNA: TGTGCCAGCAGTGTACAGGGAGATACGCAGTATTTT
D gene: TRBD1; V gene: TRBV9; clone size: once; J gene: TRBJ1-2; CDR3 protein: CASSSTGTGGTF; CDR3 DNA: TGTGCCAGCAGCTCCACCGGGACAGGGGGTACCTTC
D gene: .; V gene: TRBV5-1; clone size: .; J gene: TRBJ1-2; CDR3 protein: CAGSFSPPQTGTSYGYTF; CDR3 DNA: TGCGCCGGCAGCTTCTCCCCCCCGCAAACCGGGACAAGCTATGGCTACACCTTC
D gene: TRBD1; V gene: TRBV7-8; clone size: once; J gene: TRBJ2-5; CDR3 protein: CASSLGQGRGYF; CDR3 DNA: TGTGCCAGCAGCTTGGGACAGGGTAGGGGGTACTTC
D gene: TRBD1; V gene: TRBV5-1; clone size: .; J gene: TRBJ1-6; CDR3 protein: CASSLNTGVGSPLHF; CDR3 DNA: TGCGCCAGCAGCTTAAATACAGGGGTTGGTTCACCCCTCCACTTT
D gene: .; V gene: TRBV2; clone size: .; J gene: TRBJ2-4; CDR3 protein: CASKEGIAKNIQYF; CDR3 DNA: TGTGCCAGCAAGGAGGGGATAGCCAAAAACATTCAGTACTTC
D gene: TRBD2; V gene: TRBV5-1; clone size: .; J gene: TRBJ2-3; CDR3 protein: CASAQRGEVDTQYF; CDR3 DNA: TGCGCCAGCGCCCAGCGGGGGGAAGTAGATACGCAGTATTTT
D gene: TRBD1; V gene: TRBV28; clone size: .; J gene: TRBJ1-4; CDR3 protein: CASTGGQGATNEKLFF; CDR3 DNA: TGTGCCAGCACCGGGGGCCAGGGGGCCACTAATGAAAAACTGTTTTTT
D gene: TRBD1; V gene: TRBV19; clone size: .; J gene: TRBJ1-1; CDR3 protein: CASGRTGNTEAFF; CDR3 DNA: TGTGCCAGTGGAAGGACAGGGAACACTGAAGCTTTCTTT
D gene: .; V gene: TRBV4-2; clone size: .; J gene: TRBJ1-5; CDR3 protein: CASSQGTGQSGNQPQHF; CDR3 DNA: TGTGCCAGCAGCCAAGGCACAGGGCAATCAGGAAATCAGCCCCAGCATTTT
D gene: .; V gene: TRBV6-5; clone size: .; J gene: TRBJ2-5; CDR3 protein: CASRLSRAQETQYF; CDR3 DNA: TGTGCCAGCAGGCTTTCGCGGGCACAAGAGACCCAGTACTTC
D gene: TRBD1; V gene: TRBV4-1; clone size: .; J gene: TRBJ1-4; CDR3 protein: CASSQGGGTGYEKLFF; CDR3 DNA: TGCGCCAGCAGCCAAGGAGGAGGGACAGGGTATGAAAAACTGTTTTTT
D gene: .; V gene: TRBV2; clone size: .; J gene: TRBJ1-1; CDR3 protein: CASRGLQAGTEAFF; CDR3 DNA: TGTGCCAGCAGGGGCCTCCAGGCGGGCACTGAAGCTTTCTTT
D gene: .; V gene: TRBV7-2; clone size: once; J gene: TRBJ1-6; CDR3 protein: CASSLVSHQDSPLHF; CDR3 DNA: TGTGCCAGCAGCTTAGTCTCACACCAGGATTCACCCCTCCACTTT
D gene: .; V gene: TRBV18; clone size: .; J gene: TRBJ1-1; CDR3 protein: CASSPTHRDKFTEAFF; CDR3 DNA: TGTGCCAGCTCACCAACGCACAGGGATAAATTCACTGAAGCTTTCTTT
D gene: .; V gene: TRBV2; clone size: .; J gene: TRBJ1-2; CDR3 protein: CASSRDGNYGYTF; CDR3 DNA: TGTGCCAGCAGCCGCGACGGGAACTATGGCTACACCTTC
D gene: .; V gene: TRBV4-2; clone size: .; J gene: TRBJ2-5; CDR3 protein: CASSQDLGGGAETQYF; CDR3 DNA: TGTGCCAGCAGCCAAGATTTAGGAGGGGGCGCGGAGACCCAGTACTTC
D gene: TRBD1; V gene: TRBV4-1; clone size: .; J gene: TRBJ1-4; CDR3 protein: CASSQVGTGGREKLFF; CDR3 DNA: TGCGCCAGCAGCCAAGTCGGGACAGGGGGGCGAGAAAAACTGTTTTTT
D gene: TRBD2; V gene: TRBV5-4; clone size: .; J gene: TRBJ2-3; CDR3 protein: CASSRTSGGAGDTQYF; CDR3 DNA: TGTGCCAGCAGCCGGACTAGCGGGGGGGCGGGAGATACGCAGTATTTT
D gene: TRBD2; V gene: TRBV5-1; clone size: .; J gene: TRBJ2-1; CDR3 protein: CASSLVPSGGLNEQFF; CDR3 DNA: TGCGCCAGCAGCTTGGTGCCGAGCGGGGGGTTAAATGAGCAGTTCTTC
D gene: TRBD1; V gene: TRBV7-9; clone size: .; J gene: TRBJ1-6; CDR3 protein: CASSLEPGGYNSPLHF; CDR3 DNA: TGTGCCAGCAGCTTAGAACCAGGGGGATACAATTCACCCCTCCACTTT
D gene: TRBD1; V gene: TRBV5-6; clone size: few; J gene: TRBJ1-1; CDR3 protein: CASSLTGGEPFF; CDR3 DNA: TGTGCCAGCAGTCTGACAGGGGGCGAACCTTTCTTT